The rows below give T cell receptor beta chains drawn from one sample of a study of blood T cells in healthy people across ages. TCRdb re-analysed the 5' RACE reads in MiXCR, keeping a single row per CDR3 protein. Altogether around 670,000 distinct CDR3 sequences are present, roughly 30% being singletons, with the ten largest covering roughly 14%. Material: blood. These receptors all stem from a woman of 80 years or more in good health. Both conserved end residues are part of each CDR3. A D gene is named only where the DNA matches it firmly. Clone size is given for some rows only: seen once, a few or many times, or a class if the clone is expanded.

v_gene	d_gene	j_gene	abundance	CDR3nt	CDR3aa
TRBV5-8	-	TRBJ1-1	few	TGTGCCAGCAGCTTGGTGACCGTTAAGGCTTTCTTT	CASSLVTVKAFF
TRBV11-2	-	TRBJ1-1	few	TGTGCCAGCAGCACAAGCGGGAGGTCGACAGCCAGGCCGTATAAGGGTGAAGCTTTCTTT	CASSTSGRSTARPYKGEAFF
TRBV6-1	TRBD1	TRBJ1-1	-	TGTGCCAGCAGTGATATCCCTGGGACAGGAGACCTTTGGGGAGCTTTCTTT	CASSDIPGTGDLWGAFF
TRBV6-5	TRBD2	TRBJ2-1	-	TGTACCAGCAGTTACCGCCTGTTGGCGGGGGTGCCAAATGAGCAGTTCTTC	CTSSYRLLAGVPNEQFF
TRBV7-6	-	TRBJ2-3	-	TGTGCCAGCAGCCTGCGTCAACCCCCTCCAGATACGCAGTATTTT	CASSLRQPPPDTQYF
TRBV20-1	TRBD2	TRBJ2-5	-	TGCAGTGCTAGGGGTTATGCTAGCGGGATTTACAATGAGCAGTACTTC	CSARGYASGIYNEQYF
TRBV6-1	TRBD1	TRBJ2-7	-	TGTGCCAGCAGCGAAGGTCCGGGACAGATCTACGAGCAGTACTTC	CASSEGPGQIYEQYF
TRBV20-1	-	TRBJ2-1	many	TGCAGTGCCCCCGTGGGACGTAGGTCTGGGGAGCAGTTCTTC	CSAPVGRRSGEQFF
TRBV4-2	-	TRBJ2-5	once	TGTGCCAGCAGGCCAGGGAACAGTGGCCAAGAGACCCAGTACTTC	CASRPGNSGQETQYF
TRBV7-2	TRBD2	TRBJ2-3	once	TGTGCCAGCAGCTTAGAAGGGAGCGGGGTACCCAGGACGCAGTATTTT	CASSLEGSGVPRTQYF
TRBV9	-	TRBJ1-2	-	TGTGCCAGCAGCGCCGTATCCGGGACGCTCGAACAGGACTACACCTTC	CASSAVSGTLEQDYTF
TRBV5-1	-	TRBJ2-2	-	TGCGCCAGCAGCTTGTACAACGGAAACACCGGGGAGCTGTTTTTT	CASSLYNGNTGELFF
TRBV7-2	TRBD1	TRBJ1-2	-	TGTGCCAGCAGCTTAGCGGTGACAGGGGGCGGCTATGGCTACACCTTC	CASSLAVTGGGYGYTF
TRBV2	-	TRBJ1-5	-	TGTGCCAGCATGGGGGATTGGAATCAGCCCCAGCATTTT	CASMGDWNQPQHF
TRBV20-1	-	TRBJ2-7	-	TGCAGTGCCCAAGAAGTGGGAAACAACCTCTACGAGCAGTACTTC	CSAQEVGNNLYEQYF
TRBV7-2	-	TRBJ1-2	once	TGTGCCAGCAGCGGACCCAGGGGAAGGAGTGATGGCTACACCTTC	CASSGPRGRSDGYTF
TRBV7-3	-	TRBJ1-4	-	TGTGCCAGCAGCTTAAGGCCCGGTGAAGAACTGTTTTTT	CASSLRPGEELFF
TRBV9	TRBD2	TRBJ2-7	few	TGTGCCAGCAGCGACGGGACTAGCCCAACCGGGGCCCAGTACTTC	CASSDGTSPTGAQYF
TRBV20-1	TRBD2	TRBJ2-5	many	TGCAGTGCCCTGGGCGGGGGCCAAGAGACCCAGTACTTC	CSALGGGQETQYF
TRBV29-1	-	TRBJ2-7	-	TGCAGCGTTAAGACGGGTTCCGAGCAGTACTTC	CSVKTGSEQYF
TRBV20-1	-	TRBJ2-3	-	TGCAGTGGCGTCGTTCCGGGAAGTATAGCGGCCCACACAGATGCGCAGTATTTT	CSGVVPGSIAAHTDAQYF
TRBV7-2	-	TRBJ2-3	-	TGTGCCAGCAGCACACCCTTTAATACGCAGTATTTT	CASSTPFNTQYF
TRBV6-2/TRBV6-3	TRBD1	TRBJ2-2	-	TGTGCCAGCAGTTACGAGGGGGCAAACACCGGGGAGCTGTTTTTT	CASSYEGANTGELFF
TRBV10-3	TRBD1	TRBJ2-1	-	TGTGCCATCAGTGACCCTGAGGGACAGGGGGTCTACAATGAGCAGTTCTTC	CAISDPEGQGVYNEQFF
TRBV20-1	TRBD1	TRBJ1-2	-	TGCAGTGCTAGAGTAGGCCCGGGACAGGGCGAATATGGCCACACCTTC	CSARVGPGQGEYGHTF